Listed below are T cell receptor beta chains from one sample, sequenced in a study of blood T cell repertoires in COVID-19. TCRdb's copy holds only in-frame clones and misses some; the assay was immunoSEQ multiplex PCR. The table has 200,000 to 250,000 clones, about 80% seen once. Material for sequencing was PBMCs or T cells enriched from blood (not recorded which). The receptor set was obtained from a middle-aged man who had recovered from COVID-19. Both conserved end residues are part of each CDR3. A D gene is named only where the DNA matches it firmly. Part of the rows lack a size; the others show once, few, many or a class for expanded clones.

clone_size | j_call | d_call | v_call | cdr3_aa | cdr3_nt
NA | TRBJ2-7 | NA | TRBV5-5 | CASTTSYRDEQYF | TGTGCCAGCACCACTTCCTACAGGGACGAGCAGTACTTC
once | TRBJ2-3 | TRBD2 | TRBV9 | CASSVGLAGSSTDTQYF | TGTGCCAGCAGCGTCGGACTAGCGGGGTCTAGCACAGATACGCAGTATTTT
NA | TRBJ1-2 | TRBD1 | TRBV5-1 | CASSPDRGGNYGYTF | TGCGCCAGCAGCCCTGACAGGGGGGGTAACTATGGCTACACCTTC
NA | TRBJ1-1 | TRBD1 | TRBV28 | CASSLPRTGSHEAFF | TGTGCCAGCAGTTTACCTAGGACAGGGTCACATGAAGCTTTCTTT
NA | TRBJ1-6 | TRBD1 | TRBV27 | CASSFGQGNSPLHF | TGTGCCAGCAGTTTCGGACAGGGGAATTCACCCCTCCACTTT
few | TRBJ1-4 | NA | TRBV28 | CASRSHTKRVGHEKLFF | TGTGCCAGCAGATCCCATACGAAGAGGGTTGGGCATGAAAAACTGTTTTTT
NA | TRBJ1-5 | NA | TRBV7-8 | CASSSGGDQPQHF | TGTGCCAGCAGCTCCGGGGGGGATCAGCCCCAGCATTTT
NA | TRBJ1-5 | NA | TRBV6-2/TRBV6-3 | CASSSLNQPQHF | TGTGCCAGCAGTTCCCTAAACCAGCCCCAGCATTTT
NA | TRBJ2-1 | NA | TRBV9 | CASSVGETSYNEQFF | TGTGCCAGCAGCGTCGGGGAGACCTCCTACAATGAGCAGTTCTTC
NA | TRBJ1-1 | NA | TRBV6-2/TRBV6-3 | CASSPRRDTEAFF | TGTGCCAGCAGTCCGAGACGGGACACTGAAGCTTTCTTT
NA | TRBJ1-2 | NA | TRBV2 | CASSEFRDGYTF | TGTGCCAGCAGTGAATTCAGGGATGGCTACACCTTC
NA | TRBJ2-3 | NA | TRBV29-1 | CSVVGGRGADTQYF | TGCAGCGTTGTTGGCGGAAGGGGCGCAGATACGCAGTATTTT
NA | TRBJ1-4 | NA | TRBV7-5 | CVRDRRRNEKLFF | TGTGTCAGAGATAGACGGAGAAATGAAAAACTGTTTTTT
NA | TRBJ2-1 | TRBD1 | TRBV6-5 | CATGDRELSYNEQFF | TGTGCCACCGGGGACAGGGAACTCTCCTACAATGAGCAGTTCTTC
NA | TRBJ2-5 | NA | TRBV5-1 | CASSFTGTTQETQYF | TGCGCCAGCAGTTTTACCGGGACAACACAAGAGACCCAGTACTTC
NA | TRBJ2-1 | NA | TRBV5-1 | CASSQSGGSYNEQFF | TGCGCCAGCAGTCAAAGCGGAGGCTCCTACAATGAGCAGTTCTTC
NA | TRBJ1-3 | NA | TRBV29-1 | CSVARAGNTIYF | TGCAGCGTTGCCAGGGCTGGAAACACCATATATTTT
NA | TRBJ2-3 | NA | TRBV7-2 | CASSLSGREADTQYF | TGTGCCAGCAGCTTATCGGGCAGGGAGGCCGATACGCAGTATTTT
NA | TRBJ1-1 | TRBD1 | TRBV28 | CASSLRAGAGGRTEAFF | TGTGCCAGCAGTTTGCGTGCCGGGGCAGGGGGCCGCACTGAAGCTTTCTTT
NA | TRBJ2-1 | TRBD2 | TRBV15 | CATSWTSVTRNEQFF | TGTGCCACCAGCTGGACTAGCGTCACTCGGAATGAGCAGTTCTTC
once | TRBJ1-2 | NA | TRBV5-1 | CASSMDGNYGYTF | TGCGCCAGCAGCATGGACGGGAACTATGGCTACACCTTC
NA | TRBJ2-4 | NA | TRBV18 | CASSPAGQRNIQYF | TGTGCCAGCTCACCAGCGGGACAGCGAAACATTCAGTACTTC
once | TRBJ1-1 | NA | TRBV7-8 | CASSTGWLLTEAFF | TGTGCCAGCAGCACAGGCTGGCTTTTAACCGAAGCTTTCTTT
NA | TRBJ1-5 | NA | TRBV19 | CASSGLSGPRQPQHF | TGTGCCAGTAGCGGCCTGAGCGGGCCTAGACAGCCCCAGCATTTT
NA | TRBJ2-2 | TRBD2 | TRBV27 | CASKTRRTGTSRHGELFF | TGTGCCAGCAAAACGCGGCGGACCGGGACTAGCAGGCACGGGGAGCTGTTTTTT
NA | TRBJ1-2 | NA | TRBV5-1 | CASSFEDPSRGYTF | TGCGCCAGCAGCTTCGAGGACCCTAGCCGGGGCTACACCTTC
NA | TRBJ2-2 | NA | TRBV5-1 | CASSLTGGELFF | TGCGCCAGCAGCTTGACCGGCGGGGAGCTGTTTTTT
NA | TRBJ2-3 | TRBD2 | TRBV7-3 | CASSHSGTDVLDTQYF | TGTGCCAGCAGCCATAGCGGGACGGACGTACTAGATACGCAGTATTTT
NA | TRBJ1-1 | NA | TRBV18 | CASSGSRGEAFF | TGTGCCAGCTCCGGGTCCCGTGGTGAAGCTTTCTTT
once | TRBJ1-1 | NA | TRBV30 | CAWSVTVNSNTEAFF | TGTGCCTGGAGTGTAACAGTGAACTCGAACACTGAAGCTTTCTTT
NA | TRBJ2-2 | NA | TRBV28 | CASSHDREVGELFF | TGTGCCAGCAGCCACGACAGGGAGGTCGGGGAGCTGTTTTTT
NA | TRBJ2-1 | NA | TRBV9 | CASSVEPTVNEQFF | TGTGCCAGCAGCGTAGAACCTACGGTCAATGAGCAGTTCTTC
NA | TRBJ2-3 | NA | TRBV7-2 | CASSHDGVSTDTQYF | TGTGCCAGCAGCCACGACGGGGTTAGCACAGATACGCAGTATTTT
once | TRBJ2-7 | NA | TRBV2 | CASMRYEQYF | TGTGCCAGCATGCGGTACGAGCAGTACTTC
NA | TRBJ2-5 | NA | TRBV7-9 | CASSLAGGETQYF | TGTGCCAGCAGCTTAGCCGGAGGCGAGACCCAGTACTTC
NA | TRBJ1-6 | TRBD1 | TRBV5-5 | CASSSTGDSPLHF | TGTGCCAGCAGCTCGACAGGGGATTCACCCCTCCACTTT
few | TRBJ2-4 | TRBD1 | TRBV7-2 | CASSLRPPRTGDIQYF | TGTGCCAGCAGCTTAAGGCCTCCAAGGACAGGGGACATTCAGTACTTC
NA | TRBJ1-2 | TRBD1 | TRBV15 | CATSRGGQGGGYTF | TGTGCCACCAGCAGAGGGGGACAGGGTGGAGGCTACACCTTC
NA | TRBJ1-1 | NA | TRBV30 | CAWSVQTNTEAFF | TGTGCCTGGAGTGTGCAAACAAACACTGAAGCTTTCTTT
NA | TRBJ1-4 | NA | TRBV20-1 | CSAIDNGEKLFF | TGCAGTGCTATTGACAACGGGGAAAAACTGTTTTTT
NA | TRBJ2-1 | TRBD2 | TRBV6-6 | CACKTSSYNEQFF | TGTGCCTGTAAGACTAGCAGTTACAATGAGCAGTTCTTC
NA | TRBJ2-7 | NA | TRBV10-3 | CAITAQLAYEQYF | TGTGCCATCACCGCACAGCTTGCCTACGAGCAGTACTTC
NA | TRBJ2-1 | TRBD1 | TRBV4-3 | CASSQGVTFSTGRFF | TGCGCCAGCAGCCAAGGCGTCACATTTTCGACAGGGCGGTTCTTC
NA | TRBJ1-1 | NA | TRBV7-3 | CASSAMRGTEAFF | TGTGCCAGCAGCGCGATGAGGGGGACTGAAGCTTTCTTT
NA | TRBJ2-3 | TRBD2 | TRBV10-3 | CAINWTSPFPDTQYF | TGTGCCATCAATTGGACTAGCCCATTCCCAGATACGCAGTATTTT
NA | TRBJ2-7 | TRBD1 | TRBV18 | CASSPGTGAYEQYF | TGTGCCAGCTCACCGGGGACAGGAGCCTACGAGCAGTACTTC
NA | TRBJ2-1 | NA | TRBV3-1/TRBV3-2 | CASSQDAASETYNEQFF | TGTGCCAGCAGCCAAGATGCGGCTAGCGAGACCTACAATGAGCAGTTCTTC